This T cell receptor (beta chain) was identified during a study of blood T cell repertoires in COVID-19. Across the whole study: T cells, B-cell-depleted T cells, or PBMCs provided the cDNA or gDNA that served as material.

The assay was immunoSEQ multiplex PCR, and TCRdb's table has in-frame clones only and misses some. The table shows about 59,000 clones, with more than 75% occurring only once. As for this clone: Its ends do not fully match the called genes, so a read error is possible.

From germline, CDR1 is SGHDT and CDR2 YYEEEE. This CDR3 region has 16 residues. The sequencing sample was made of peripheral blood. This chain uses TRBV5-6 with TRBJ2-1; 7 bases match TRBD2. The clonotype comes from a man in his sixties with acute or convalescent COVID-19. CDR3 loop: CASTLSGTSSYNEQFF. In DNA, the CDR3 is TGTGCCAGCACCTTGAGCGGGACCAGCTCCTACAATGAGCAGTTCTTC.